One sample yielded the 27 T cell receptor beta chains listed below, sequenced in a study of blood T cell repertoires in COVID-19. Clones were read by immunoSEQ multiplex PCR, and TCRdb kept only the in-frame ones, dropping some. The sample lists more than 65,000 clones, around 85% occurring once. The sequenced sample consisted of peripheral blood. The receptors come from a man aged 55 to 69 with acute or convalescent COVID-19.

In DNA, the CDR3 is TGTGCCAGCAGCTTGGCGGCAAGCCGGGGAGGGGCTGAAGCTTTCTTT. It yields the protein CASSLAASRGGAEAFF. This rearrangement joins TRBV5-4 to TRBJ1-1, with D tentatively TRBD1 (5 bases). The CDR3 is made up of 16 amino acids. Trimming removed 0 bases from V and 6 bases from J, with 18 bases in between. CDR1 is SGHNT and CDR2 is YYREEE in the germline V gene (reference sequence).

The rearrangement links TRBV6-5 to TRBJ2-1; 9 bases are a match to TRBD2. The CDR3 runs 13 residues. The germline V gene has CDR1 MNHEY and CDR2 SVGAGI. With V trimmed by 5 bases and J by 4 bases, 0 bases remained unmatched. The CDR3 here is CASSSGRYNEQFF. In DNA, the CDR3 is TGTGCCAGCAGTAGCGGGAGGTACAATGAGCAGTTCTTC.

There are a few counts of this clone. The CDR3 is CASSAGTGTFEQYF. Written as DNA, the CDR3 is TGTGCCAGTAGTGCCGGGACAGGGACTTTCGAGCAGTACTTC. The rearrangement joins TRBV19 to TRBJ2-7, with 9 bases matching TRBD1. Germline CDR1 is LNHDA and CDR2 is SQIVND (reference sequence). CDR3 length: 14 amino acids. J was trimmed by 6 bases and V by 5 bases; bases with no gene match: 8. Looking up the rest from reference TRBV19 and TRBJ2-7 gives the full variable domain: DGGITQSPKYLFRKEGQNVTLSCEQNLNHDAMYWYRQDPGQGLRLIYYSQIVNDFQKGDIAEGYSVSREKKESFPLTVTSAQKNPTAFYLCASSAGTGTFEQYFGPGTRLTVT.

The gene calls are TRBV24-1 and TRBJ1-5; D may be TRBD1 (6 bases). The CDR3 totals 17 residues. CDR1 and CDR2 (germline): KGHDR, SFDVKD. The germline V and J ends were trimmed by 2 bases and 7 bases, with 20 bases remaining between them. CDR3 protein: CATSDSRQVGFGQPQHF. The CDR3 region has the DNA TGTGCCACCAGTGATTCGCGACAGGTCGGTTTCGGACAGCCCCAGCATTTT.

The chain recombines TRBV5-5 with TRBJ1-1; D might be TRBD1 (5 bases). This CDR3 has 14 amino acids. V was pared by 1 base and J by 4 bases, with 11 bases between. CDR1 and CDR2 (germline): SGHKS, YYEKEE (reference sequence). The CDR3 spells CASSLIGGGTEAFF. The CDR3 DNA reads as TGTGCCAGCAGCTTGATCGGGGGTGGCACTGAAGCTTTCTTT.

J is TRBJ1-2 and V is TRBV27; D might be TRBD1 (5 bases). Looked up from germline, CDR1 is MNHEY and CDR2 is SMNVEV (reference sequence). Trimming removed 6 bases from V and 3 bases from J, with 14 bases in between. The length of the CDR3 is 14 residues. In nucleotides, the CDR3 is TGTGCCAGCAGCCCCTGGGCGGGGGACTATGGCTACACCTTC. Residues: CASSPWAGDYGYTF.

This clone appeared a single time. This sequence joins TRBV3-1 (or the pseudogene TRBV3-2) and TRBJ1-1; 8 nucleotides align to TRBD1. V shed 5 bases, J shed 1 base, and the junction held 0 bases outside the gene matches. There are 13 residues in the CDR3. Germline lookup yields CDR1 LGHDT and CDR2 YNNKEL (reference sequence). Here the CDR3 DNA reads TGTGCCAGCAGCGGACAGGGGAACACTGAAGCTTTCTTT. It yields the protein CASSGQGNTEAFF.

This clone was seen a single time. The chain has TRBV6-5 and TRBJ2-1; 11 bases map to TRBD2. V was clipped by 6 bases and J by 5 bases; unmatched bases: 6. The germline V gene encodes CDR1 MNHEY and CDR2 SVGAGI. This CDR3 is built from 15 residues. The CDR3 region is CASRHLAGGNNEQFF. CDR3 sequence (DNA): TGTGCCAGCAGACACCTAGCGGGGGGAAACAATGAGCAGTTCTTC.

This chain joins TRBV13 and TRBJ2-5; no firm D call. The CDR3 totals 15 residues. V was clipped by 0 bases and J by 0 bases, with 8 bases between them. Per the germline V gene, CDR1 is PRHDT and CDR2 is FYEKMQ (reference sequence). CDR3 nucleotides: TGTGCCAGCAGCTTAGGCGGCAGGTACCAAGAGACCCAGTACTTC. Protein sequence: CASSLGGRYQETQYF.

The V and J genes are TRBV6-5 and TRBJ1-2, with 7 positions matching TRBD1. V was pared by 6 bases and J by 8 bases, with 6 bases of the junction left unmatched. Germline lookup yields CDR1 MNHEY and CDR2 SVGAGI. The CDR3 is 12 amino acids. The CDR3: CASRSGQSGYTF. CDR3 in DNA: TGTGCCAGCAGATCGGGACAGTCGGGCTACACCTTC.

This clone was counted a single time. The J gene is TRBJ1-1, the V gene TRBV7-8; D remains ambiguous. There are 14 residues in the CDR3. The germline V and J ends were trimmed by 4 bases and 1 base, with 10 bases remaining between them. The V gene's germline CDR1 is SGHVS and CDR2 FQNEAQ. DNA for the CDR3: TGTGCCAGCAGCTCCTCCAACAAGAACACTGAAGCTTTCTTT. Its translation is CASSSSNKNTEAFF.

The chain is built from TRBV6-2 or TRBV6-3 and TRBJ1-5; D possibly corresponds to TRBD1 (5 bases). Germline lookup yields CDR1 MNHEY and CDR2 SVGEGT. V was shortened by 2 bases and J by 7 bases, with 12 bases between the two germline ends. This CDR3 contains 14 residues. CDR3 sequence (DNA): TGTGCCAGCAGTTACCTCGCAGGGATGCAGCCCCAGCATTTT. It codes for CASSYLAGMQPQHF.

The chain uses TRBV3-1 (or the pseudogene TRBV3-2) and TRBJ1-5; 7 bases fit TRBD1. The germline CDR1 and CDR2 sequences are LGHDT and YNNKEL (reference sequence). The V and J ends lost 1 base and 6 bases, in that order; junction bases with no gene match: 3. The CDR3 has 14 residues. CDR3 sequence (DNA): TGTGCCAGCAGCCAAGCAGGGGGTGGTCAGCCCCAGCATTTT. This translates into CASSQAGGGQPQHF.

The gene calls are TRBV7-9 and TRBJ1-1, with D maybe TRBD1 (5 bases). This CDR3 is 11 amino acids long. V gave up 4 bases and J gave up 11 bases, with 11 bases separating them. Germline V gives CDR1 SEHNR, CDR2 FQNEAQ (reference sequence). The CDR3 region is CASSSGSRAFF. The CDR3 coding sequence is TGTGCCAGCAGCTCAGGGTCGAGGGCTTTCTTT.

Sample share makes this clone medium-sized. V and J are TRBV9 and TRBJ2-3; D perhaps matches TRBD1 (5 bases). Per the germline V gene, CDR1 is SGDLS and CDR2 is YYNGEE. Trimming left V 0 bases short and J 2 bases short, with 16 bases between. The CDR3 contains 17 residues. The CDR3 reads CASSVEGGRDFTDTQYF. The CDR3 bases are TGTGCCAGCAGCGTAGAGGGTGGCAGGGATTTCACAGATACGCAGTATTTT.

This chain connects TRBV5-6 to TRBJ1-5, with 7 bases fitting TRBD1. The length of the CDR3 is 16 residues. V dropped 1 base and J dropped 3; count of bases not matched to a gene: 7. Germline CDR1 SGHDT, CDR2 YYEEEE. CDR3 amino acids: CASSLRTGAINQPQHF. Here the CDR3 DNA reads TGTGCCAGCAGCTTGCGCACAGGGGCGATCAATCAGCCCCAGCATTTT.

This clone was detected once. The chain joins TRBV11-3 to TRBJ2-5; 11 bases match TRBD1. The length of the CDR3 is 15 residues. The germline gives CDR1 SGHNT, CDR2 YENEEA. After removal of 5 bases from V and 3 bases from J, the junction contained 5 bases not matched to a gene. Written as DNA, the CDR3 is TGTGCCAGCAGCGGATGGGGACAGGGGGAAGAGACCCAGTACTTC. It yields the protein CASSGWGQGEETQYF.

As concerns this clone: Compared with germline, one end of the junction differs, possibly owing to a read error. The chain is built from TRBV4-3 and TRBJ1-1, with 7 bases aligning to TRBD1. The CDR3 extends over 13 amino acids. The germline CDR1 and CDR2 sequences are LGHNA and YSLEER. The CDR3 reads CASSQERDRARLF. The CDR3, as DNA: TGCGCCAGCAGCCAAGAGAGGGACAGAGCTCGTTTATTT.

The rearrangement uses TRBV3-1 (or the pseudogene TRBV3-2) and TRBJ1-3; the match to TRBD1 covers 7 bases. The CDR3 covers 15 residues. J lost 4 bases, V lost 5 bases, and 8 bases had no gene match. From germline, CDR1 is LGHDT and CDR2 YNNKEL (reference sequence). CDR3 sequence (DNA): TGTGCCAGCAGCTCCCAGGGGGGTTCAGGAAACACCATATATTTT. It is translated as CASSSQGGSGNTIYF.

The V gene is TRBV6-2 or TRBV6-3, the J gene TRBJ2-3; 7 positions match TRBD1. This CDR3 comprises 17 residues. Germline V gene lookup returns CDR1 MNHEY and CDR2 SVGEGT. V shed 0 bases and J 5 bases; nucleotides not matched to a gene: 11. The CDR3, as DNA: TGTGCCAGCAGTTACTCGTTTATCAAGGGGGCGATAGATACGCAGTATTTT. This sequence encodes CASSYSFIKGAIDTQYF.

The chain recombines TRBV28 with TRBJ2-1; weak D call: TRBD2 (7 bases). Germline V gene data show CDR1 as MDHEN and CDR2 as SYDVKM. CDR3 size: 19 residues. V lost 4 bases to trimming and J lost 7 bases, with 29 bases between them. CDR3 loop: CASSSRGWRGGTGLNEQFF. The DNA for the CDR3 is TGTGCCAGCAGTTCGCGTGGGTGGAGGGGGGGCACCGGTTTAAATGAGCAGTTCTTC.

The J gene is TRBJ1-6, the V gene TRBV7-8; D is ambiguous. V was cut by 1 base and J by 7 bases, with 5 bases left in between. This CDR3 has 13 amino acids. Germline values: CDR1 SGHVS, CDR2 FQNEAQ. The CDR3 DNA sequence: TGTGCCAGCAGCTTAGGCAGGAATTCACCCCTCCACTTT. Amino acids: CASSLGRNSPLHF.

The chain combines TRBV19 with TRBJ1-5; D gene uncertain. The CDR3 is made up of 13 amino acids. The germline V gene encodes CDR1 LNHDA and CDR2 SQIVND (reference sequence). Trimming pared 6 bases from V and 4 bases from J, leaving 10 bases between. CDR3 in amino acids: CASRWHLNQPQHF. CDR3 DNA sequence: TGTGCCAGTAGATGGCACCTTAATCAGCCCCAGCATTTT.

This clone has a single count. This chain joins TRBV19 and TRBJ1-1; the D gene is possibly TRBD1 (5 bases). The germline V gene has CDR1 LNHDA and CDR2 SQIVND (reference sequence). The CDR3 is 13 amino acids. V lost 7 bases and J lost 3, with 12 bases in between. The CDR3 DNA follows: TGTGCCAGTAACCCTTGGGGGGACACTGAAGCTTTCTTT. Amino acids: CASNPWGDTEAFF.

The chain employs TRBV7-8 and TRBJ1-1, with 8 bases matching TRBD1. V gave up 4 bases and J gave up 3 bases; unmatched junction bases: 7. This CDR3 has 15 residues. Germline CDR1 is SGHVS and CDR2 is FQNEAQ. The CDR3 sequence: CASSYMGQAYTEAFF. Here the CDR3 DNA reads TGTGCCAGCAGCTATATGGGACAGGCATACACTGAAGCTTTCTTT. The full variable domain, completed using reference TRBV7-8 and TRBJ1-1, is GAGVSQSPRYKVAKRGQDVALRCDPISGHVSLFWYQQALGQGPEFLTYFQNEAQLDKSGLPSDRFFAERPEGSVSTLKIQRTQQEDSAVYLCASSYMGQAYTEAFFGQGTRLTVV.

The gene calls are TRBV9 and TRBJ1-1; D is unresolved. CDR1 and CDR2 (germline): SGDLS, YYNGEE. The ends were cut back, 0 bases at V and 0 bases at J, with 6 bases in the middle. The CDR3 contains 14 residues. In DNA, the CDR3 is TGTGCCAGCAGCGTAGGAAACATGAACACTGAAGCTTTCTTT. It is translated as CASSVGNMNTEAFF.

The chain couples TRBV9 to TRBJ1-4, with D unclear. Trimming cost V 0 bases and J 8 bases, with 11 bases left between them. Germline loops: CDR1 SGDLS, CDR2 YYNGEE. CDR3 length: 14 amino acids. This CDR3 is CASSVGGGKEKLFF. The DNA of the CDR3 is TGTGCCAGCAGCGTAGGGGGAGGGAAGGAAAAACTGTTTTTT. Using reference TRBV9 and TRBJ1-4 for the parts outside the CDR3, the full variable domain is DSGVTQTPKHLITATGQRVTLRCSPRSGDLSVYWYQQSLDQGLQFLIQYYNGEERAKGNILERFSAQQFPDLHSELNLSSLELGDSALYFCASSVGGGKEKLFFGSGTQLSVL.